The rows below give T cell receptor beta chains drawn from one sample of a study of memory CD4+ T cells and cytomegalovirus serostatus. Repertoires were generated with immunoSEQ multiplex PCR, while TCRdb's copy carries only in-frame clones and drops some. The sample records about 47,000 clones, 74% being singletons. Sequencing was performed on memory CD4+ T cells from blood. Receptors originate from an adult in good health and CMV-seropositive. CDR3s leave out the opening cysteine and the closing phenylalanine or tryptophan. Rows may omit the clone size; those that give it use once, few, many or a size class.

len: 14; abundance: few; v_gene: TRBV5-1; j_gene: TRBJ1-4; CDR3aa: ASSISAQGANEKLF
len: 13; abundance: .; v_gene: TRBV11-3; j_gene: TRBJ2-5; CDR3aa: ASSSRTGLQETQY
len: 12; abundance: .; v_gene: TRBV28; j_gene: TRBJ1-4; CDR3aa: ASSDRRANEKLF
len: 14; abundance: .; v_gene: TRBV27; j_gene: TRBJ1-6; CDR3aa: ASSPQAGLTNSPLH
len: 12; abundance: few; v_gene: TRBV27; j_gene: TRBJ1-6; CDR3aa: ASSSTGGDSPLH
len: 11; abundance: .; v_gene: TRBV5-1; j_gene: TRBJ1-1; CDR3aa: ASSQELNTEAF
len: 12; abundance: .; v_gene: TRBV7-2; j_gene: TRBJ1-4; CDR3aa: ASSRTLGYEKLF
len: 14; abundance: .; v_gene: TRBV6-5; j_gene: TRBJ2-7; CDR3aa: ASSYHRVRDLYEQY
len: 12; abundance: .; v_gene: TRBV5-1; j_gene: TRBJ2-5; CDR3aa: ASSFSGREETQY
len: 12; abundance: .; v_gene: TRBV6-1; j_gene: TRBJ2-7; CDR3aa: ASTFSGQGAEQY
len: 14; abundance: .; v_gene: TRBV18; j_gene: TRBJ2-5; CDR3aa: ASSPNGQVLGETQY
len: 12; abundance: .; v_gene: TRBV9; j_gene: TRBJ1-1; CDR3aa: ASSPNPSDTEAF
len: 13; abundance: .; v_gene: TRBV11-2; j_gene: TRBJ2-1; CDR3aa: ASTSHGASYNEQF
len: 11; abundance: .; v_gene: TRBV18; j_gene: TRBJ2-3; CDR3aa: ASQGHPTDTQY
len: 9; abundance: .; v_gene: TRBV21-1; j_gene: TRBJ2-5; CDR3aa: ASSTGETQY
len: 12; abundance: .; v_gene: TRBV18; j_gene: TRBJ1-3; CDR3aa: ASSPGPSGNTIY
len: 11; abundance: .; v_gene: TRBV7-9; j_gene: TRBJ1-2; CDR3aa: ASSLGTVYGYT
len: 9; abundance: .; v_gene: TRBV19; j_gene: TRBJ2-2; CDR3aa: ASSKDSELF
len: 11; abundance: .; v_gene: TRBV10-1; j_gene: TRBJ2-1; CDR3aa: ASKSSGGNEQF
len: 12; abundance: .; v_gene: TRBV2; j_gene: TRBJ2-3; CDR3aa: ASRSADGADTQY
len: 10; abundance: few; v_gene: TRBV6-1; j_gene: TRBJ1-6; CDR3aa: ASSEGLPSLH
len: 11; abundance: .; v_gene: TRBV7-8; j_gene: TRBJ1-4; CDR3aa: ASSLVDDEKLF
len: 13; abundance: .; v_gene: TRBV11-1; j_gene: TRBJ1-2; CDR3aa: ASSRDRGKMDGYT
len: 11; abundance: .; v_gene: TRBV27; j_gene: TRBJ1-6; CDR3aa: ASSDSYNSPLH
len: 11; abundance: .; v_gene: TRBV29-1; j_gene: TRBJ1-5; CDR3aa: SVAGTGGQPQH
len: 13; abundance: .; v_gene: TRBV19; j_gene: TRBJ1-6; CDR3aa: ASSKRPALNSPLH
len: 12; abundance: .; v_gene: TRBV28; j_gene: TRBJ1-4; CDR3aa: ASSFGVGTEKLF
len: 17; abundance: few; v_gene: TRBV4-1; j_gene: TRBJ2-4; CDR3aa: ASSQGSRGGFLTKNIQY
len: 13; abundance: .; v_gene: TRBV10-3; j_gene: TRBJ2-1; CDR3aa: AISESAGSYNEQF
len: 13; abundance: .; v_gene: TRBV19; j_gene: TRBJ2-2; CDR3aa: ASSMAQGAAGELF
len: 16; abundance: .; v_gene: TRBV5-1; j_gene: TRBJ1-4; CDR3aa: ASSKRTGGAGEGEKLF
len: 15; abundance: once; v_gene: TRBV7-9; j_gene: TRBJ2-1; CDR3aa: ASSRLTGTGDPNEQF
len: 11; abundance: .; v_gene: TRBV7-2; j_gene: TRBJ2-3; CDR3aa: ASSRDKTDTQY
len: 12; abundance: .; v_gene: TRBV25-1; j_gene: TRBJ1-5; CDR3aa: ASSVSSGNQPQH
len: 12; abundance: .; v_gene: TRBV7-2; j_gene: TRBJ2-1; CDR3aa: ASSFKDRGDEQF
len: 12; abundance: medium-sized; v_gene: TRBV11-1; j_gene: TRBJ1-1; CDR3aa: ASSPPGQPGKAF
len: 10; abundance: .; v_gene: TRBV28; j_gene: TRBJ2-7; CDR3aa: ASQALTYEQY
len: 16; abundance: .; v_gene: TRBV18; j_gene: TRBJ1-6; CDR3aa: ASSPTYSRDEYNSPLH
len: 14; abundance: .; v_gene: TRBV6-6; j_gene: TRBJ1-3; CDR3aa: ASSYSEAGSRNTIY
len: 10; abundance: .; v_gene: TRBV29-1; j_gene: TRBJ2-1; CDR3aa: STNRDYNEQF
len: 9; abundance: .; v_gene: TRBV11-2; j_gene: TRBJ2-7; CDR3aa: ASSLLSEQY
len: 12; abundance: once; v_gene: TRBV19; j_gene: TRBJ2-2; CDR3aa: ASSLQGGTGELF
len: 12; abundance: .; v_gene: TRBV6-1; j_gene: TRBJ1-1; CDR3aa: ASSQQGAITEAF
len: 9; abundance: .; v_gene: TRBV19; j_gene: TRBJ2-7; CDR3aa: ASSRDSEQY
len: 13; abundance: .; v_gene: TRBV10-3; j_gene: TRBJ1-5; CDR3aa: AISEYGDNQPPQH
len: 14; abundance: .; v_gene: TRBV5-1; j_gene: TRBJ2-7; CDR3aa: ASSLDPGQGEYEQY
len: 10; abundance: .; v_gene: TRBV18; j_gene: TRBJ1-2; CDR3aa: ASSPGTGFWT
len: 9; abundance: .; v_gene: TRBV20-1; j_gene: TRBJ2-7; CDR3aa: SAITGDEQY
len: 13; abundance: once; v_gene: TRBV28; j_gene: TRBJ1-6; CDR3aa: ASSHGAGWNSPLH
len: 15; abundance: .; v_gene: TRBV9; j_gene: TRBJ1-3; CDR3aa: ASSVAGQPDSGNTIY
len: 13; abundance: .; v_gene: TRBV7-2; j_gene: TRBJ2-3; CDR3aa: ASSRGGLGTDTQY
len: 11; abundance: few; v_gene: TRBV6-5; j_gene: TRBJ1-1; CDR3aa: ASSLTSGRKAF
len: 15; abundance: .; v_gene: TRBV5-1; j_gene: TRBJ2-5; CDR3aa: ASSLASGGALEETQY
len: 12; abundance: .; v_gene: TRBV7-3; j_gene: TRBJ2-5; CDR3aa: ASSSSGAKETQY
len: 13; abundance: .; v_gene: TRBV5-6; j_gene: TRBJ2-3; CDR3aa: ASRRRDRGTDTQY
len: 12; abundance: once; v_gene: TRBV7-9; j_gene: TRBJ1-2; CDR3aa: ASSLTFQGGGYT